The 9 T cell receptor beta chains presented below share a single source sample, sequenced in a study of molecular identifiers for immune sequencing clone quantification. TCRdb re-called the PCR reads with MiXCR, one entry per CDR3 protein. The repertoire consists of roughly 630,000 distinct CDR3 sequences, with 25% occurring once and the leading ten covering about 0.78%. The sample comprised naive CD8+ T cells from blood, with Jurkat cell RNA spiked in. Subset here: FACS-sorted CD8+CD4-CCR7+CD45RA+ naive T cells. These receptors all stem from a human donor in good health. Some libraries in this study had Jurkat cell RNA spiked in.

The CDR3 DNA is TGCGCCAGCAGCCAAGACTCAGCGGGGAGACCCTACAATGAGCAGTTCTTC. This translates into CASSQDSAGRPYNEQFF. The V call is TRBV4-3, the J call TRBJ2-1, with 7 bases matching TRBD2. The germline gives CDR1 LGHNA, CDR2 YSLEER. The CDR3 loop spans 17 amino acids. After removal of 0 bases from V and 2 bases from J, the junction contained 7 bases not matched to a gene.

This rearrangement joins TRBV21-1 to TRBJ2-1; the table's TRBD1 call for D was not verified on the DNA. TRBV21-1 counts as a pseudogene. This CDR3 has 14 residues. The CDR3 DNA reads as TGTGCCAGCAGCAAAGTTGTATTTCGGGGGTATCAGTTCTTC. Encoded protein: CASSKVVFRGYQFF.

This clonotype has only a few counts. The CDR3 spells CASSQVGAEDTQYF. CDR3 coding DNA: TGCGCCAGCAGCCAAGTAGGAGCAGAAGATACGCAGTATTTT. The chain is built from TRBV4-1 and TRBJ2-3; D gene uncertain. The ends were cut back, 1 base at V and 5 bases at J, with 10 bases in the middle. The CDR3 runs 14 residues. Germline loops: CDR1 MGHRA, CDR2 YSYEKL.

In the case of this clonotype: A junction boundary mismatches the germline segment, possibly from a read error. The chain's CDR3 is CASRFSGHSSYEQYF. CDR3 nucleotides: TGTGCGAGCAGGTTCTCAGGGCACTCCTCCTACGAGCAGTACTTC. The rearrangement joins TRBV27 to TRBJ2-7; D might be TRBD1 (5 bases). The length of the CDR3 is 15 residues. Per germline, CDR1 MNHEY and CDR2 SMNVEV (reference sequence).

The rearrangement joins TRBV1 to TRBJ1-3. TRBV1 is described as a pseudogene. There are 14 residues in the CDR3. CDR3 DNA: TGCACCAGCAGCCAACGGACGGAAGGAAACACCATATATTTT. Amino acids: CTSSQRTEGNTIYF.

This clonotype has a handful of counts. The chain has TRBV7-3 and TRBJ2-1, with TRBD1 matching 10 bases. The CDR3 spans 17 residues. Germline V gives CDR1 SGHTA, CDR2 FQGTGA. V dropped 2 bases and J dropped 4; count of bases not matched to a gene: 8. CDR3 region: CASSLGGQGSSYNEQFF. Here the CDR3 DNA reads TGTGCCAGCAGCTTAGGGGGACAGGGGTCAAGTTACAATGAGCAGTTCTTC.

This clonotype has at least ten counts. The chain joins TRBV5-4 to TRBJ1-1, with D uncertain. Trimming removed 0 bases from V and 4 bases from J, with 10 bases in between. CDR1 and CDR2 (germline): SGHNT, YYREEE (reference sequence). The CDR3 length is 14 residues. The CDR3 sequence is CASSLGTRATEAFF. The CDR3 nucleotides read TGTGCCAGCAGCTTGGGAACACGGGCCACTGAAGCTTTCTTT. The entire variable domain, with the rest obtained from reference TRBV5-4 and TRBJ1-1, is as follows: ETGVTQSPTHLIKTRGQQVTLRCSSQSGHNTVSWYQQALGQGPQFIFQYYREEENGRGNFPPRFSGLQFPNYSSELNVNALELDDSALYLCASSLGTRATEAFFGQGTRLTVV.

V and J are TRBV7-9 and TRBJ2-5; no clear D. There are 13 residues in the CDR3. Deletions cut 6 bases from V and 6 bases from J, with 14 bases between. Germline loops: CDR1 SEHNR, CDR2 FQNEAQ (reference sequence). CDR3 sequence (DNA): TGTGCCAGCAGACCTGCGGACCGGAAGACCCAGTACTTC. Translation: CASRPADRKTQYF.

At least ten counts were recorded for this clonotype. This chain connects TRBV29-1 to TRBJ2-7; TRBD2 agrees at 11 bases. Germline lookup yields CDR1 SQVTM and CDR2 ANQGSEA. The J segment lost 3 bases and the V segment lost 2 bases, leaving 3 bases of the junction unmatched. The CDR3 loop spans 14 amino acids. DNA of the CDR3: TGCAGCGTTGAACTAGCGGGAGGTTTCTACGAGCAGTACTTC. It encodes CSVELAGGFYEQYF.